The 13 T cell receptor beta chains given below trace back to one sample, sequenced in a study of control samples from healthy donors and cancer patients. Produced via immunoSEQ multiplex PCR; TCRdb's table is partial and in-frame only. The sample has some 2,900 clones; roughly 80% are singletons. Sample: formalin-fixed, paraffin-embedded tissue. Receptors originate from a male donor with melanoma.

The V gene is TRBV11-2, the J gene TRBJ2-1, with D uncertain. The CDR3 totals 12 residues. Germline V gene lookup returns CDR1 SGHAT and CDR2 FQNNGV. V was trimmed by 5 bases and J by 14 bases, leaving 16 bases between them. The DNA for the CDR3 is TGTGCCAGCAGCCTCACTGGGGAAAAGGAGTTCTTC. Its translation is CASSLTGEKEFF. The full variable domain, completed using reference TRBV11-2 and TRBJ2-1, is EAGVAQSPRYKIIEKRQSVAFWCNPISGHATLYWYQQILGQGPKLLIQFQNNGVVDDSQLPKDRFSAERLKGVDSTLKIQPAKLEDSAVYLCASSLTGEKEFFGPGTRLTVL.

This clone was counted once. The V gene is TRBV13, the J gene TRBJ2-6; unclear D gene. Trimming took 4 bases from V and 2 from J, leaving 9 bases between them. The CDR3 spans 15 residues. Germline CDR1 reads PRHDT; CDR2 reads FYEKMQ (reference sequence). This chain's CDR3 is CASSSFGPGANVLTF. The CDR3 DNA sequence: TGTGCCAGCAGCTCTTTCGGACCTGGGGCCAACGTCCTGACTTTC.

This clone was observed once. The J gene is TRBJ2-3, the V gene TRBV18; the match to TRBD2 covers 15 bases. The germline V gene encodes CDR1 KGHSH and CDR2 LQKENI. V was pared by 2 bases and J by 4 bases, with 4 bases of the junction left unmatched. The CDR3 loop spans 17 amino acids. The CDR3: CASSPGTSGRRPDTQYF. CDR3 sequence (DNA): TGTGCCAGCTCACCAGGGACTAGCGGGAGGAGGCCAGATACGCAGTATTTT.

The chain carries TRBV4-2 and TRBJ2-6; D gene ambiguous. V shed 1 base and J shed 0 bases, with 13 bases lying between them. This CDR3 is 18 amino acids long. From germline, CDR1 is LGHNA and CDR2 YNFKEQ. The CDR3 DNA follows: TGTGCCAGCAGCCAAGCGGTCCCCGGGTACTCTGGGGCCAACGTCCTGACTTTC. This gives the protein CASSQAVPGYSGANVLTF.

The DNA for the CDR3 is TGTGCCAGCAGTTTGAGGGGCAGGGTGAACACCGGGGAGCTGTTTTTT. Its translation: CASSLRGRVNTGELFF. This chain joins TRBV27 and TRBJ2-2; the D call may be TRBD1 or TRBD2 (5 bases each). CDR3 size: 16 residues. Looked up from germline, CDR1 is MNHEY and CDR2 is SMNVEV (reference sequence). V lost 3 bases to trimming and J lost 1 base, with 12 bases between them.

The gene calls are TRBV2 and TRBJ2-1; D not certain. V was clipped by 7 bases and J by 10 bases, with 23 bases between them. The germline V gene has CDR1 SNHLY and CDR2 FYNNEI. The CDR3 consists of 15 residues. This chain's CDR3 is CASTRATMEAREQFF. The CDR3 bases are TGTGCCAGCACCCGGGCGACCATGGAAGCAAGGGAGCAGTTCTTC.

In this sample, this clone turned up a few times. V gene TRBV5-1 combines with J gene TRBJ2-1; D possibly corresponds to TRBD2 (6 bases). V lost 1 base to trimming and J lost 9 bases, with 14 bases between them. CDR3 length equals 14 residues. Germline V gives CDR1 SGHRS, CDR2 YFSETQ. As DNA, the CDR3 is TGCGCCAGCAGCTTGAACGGCGGGATATCTGAGCAGTTCTTC. It specifies CASSLNGGISEQFF.

The genes are TRBV2 and TRBJ2-1, with 11 nucleotides matching TRBD2. J lost 8 bases, V lost 5 bases, and 14 bases had no gene match. Germline CDR1 and CDR2: SNHLY and FYNNEI. This CDR3 is built from 17 residues. Here the CDR3 DNA reads TGTGCCAGCAGTCGACCCACTAGCGGGAGAGGGGTTTATGAGCAGTTCTTC. It encodes CASSRPTSGRGVYEQFF.

This clone was recorded once. A junction end diverges from the germline sequence, so it may reflect a read error. The chain uses TRBV7-9 and TRBJ2-1; TRBD2 agrees at 7 bases. In germline, CDR1 is SEHNR, CDR2 FQNEAQ (reference sequence). CDR3 length: 18 residues. The CDR3 here is CASSLRAWAGVELNEQFF. CDR3 coding DNA: TGTGCTAGCAGCTTAAGAGCTTGGGCGGGAGTAGAACTAAATGAGCAGTTCTTC.

This sequence joins TRBV11-2 and TRBJ2-7; D uncertain. Trimming shortened V by 5 bases and J by 4 bases, and 9 bases separated the two germline ends. Germline values: CDR1 SGHAT, CDR2 FQNNGV. The CDR3 consists of 12 residues. For the CDR3, the DNA is TGTGCCAGCAGCCCATCGAAATACGAGCAGTACTTC. Amino acids: CASSPSKYEQYF.

As to this clone: Mismatch with germline at one junction end may stem from a read error. V gene TRBV7-7 combines with J gene TRBJ2-5; TRBD1 matches at 9 bases. CDR1 and CDR2 from the germline V gene are SSHAT and FNYEAQ (reference sequence). The CDR3 has 14 residues. CDR3 in DNA: TGTGCTAGCAGCCGTGGGACAGGGCAAGAGACCCAGTACTTC. Its protein is CASSRGTGQETQYF.

The V call is TRBV28, the J call TRBJ2-1; 8 bases are shared with TRBD2. CDR1 is MDHEN, CDR2 SYDVKM, per germline. V lost 3 bases, J lost 4 bases, and 5 bases stayed unmatched. The CDR3 is 15 residues long. Here the CDR3 DNA reads TGTGCCAGCAGTTTCAGCGGGAGTATGTACAATGAGCAGTTCTTC. Amino acids: CASSFSGSMYNEQFF.

The chain combines TRBV18 with TRBJ1-1; 8 bases are shared with TRBD1. V lost 5 bases, J lost 2 bases, and 7 bases stayed unmatched. Per germline, CDR1 KGHSH and CDR2 LQKENI. The CDR3 is 15 residues long. CDR3 protein: CASSGQGWGNTEAFF. CDR3 in DNA: TGTGCCAGCTCAGGACAGGGATGGGGTAACACTGAAGCTTTCTTT.